The 24 T cell receptor beta chains below were found in one sample sequenced in a study of OX40 agonist ivuxolimab in advanced cancers. Here immunoSEQ multiplex PCR was the method, and the copy in TCRdb shows in-frame clones only, minus some. This sample has tens of thousands of clones, with 81% found just once. The source was CD4+ or CD8+ T cells sorted from blood, collected in a trial of the OX40 agonist ivuxolimab. The origin of the receptors is an adult with an advanced solid tumor such as melanoma, head and neck, liver or kidney cancer.

This clone was observed a single time. This chain's CDR3 is CSAPHTGELFF. CDR3 DNA sequence: TGCAGTGCTCCCCACACCGGGGAGCTGTTTTTT. This rearrangement joins TRBV20-1 to TRBJ2-2; D remains ambiguous. The CDR3 has 11 residues. V lost 5 bases and J 3 bases, leaving 4 bases between the germline ends. Germline CDR1 and CDR2: DFQATT and SNEGSKA (reference sequence).

The rearrangement joins TRBV25-1 to TRBJ2-7, with unresolved D. CDR1 is MGHDK, CDR2 SYGVNS, per germline. Trimming pared 6 bases from V and 0 bases from J, leaving 6 bases between. This CDR3 has 12 amino acids. The CDR3 DNA reads as TGTGCCAGCAGCGCTACCTCCTACGAGCAGTACTTC. Translation: CASSATSYEQYF.

The rearrangement uses TRBV5-1 and TRBJ1-1; D uncertain. Germline CDR1 and CDR2: SGHRS and YFSETQ. This CDR3 region has 13 residues. The V end was cut by 4 bases, the J end by 0 bases, with 7 bases between. The DNA for the CDR3 is TGCGCCAGCAGCCCGAGGCTGAACACTGAAGCTTTCTTT. This gives the protein CASSPRLNTEAFF.

The chain recombines TRBV10-2 with TRBJ2-7, with TRBD2 matching over 7 bases. This CDR3 comprises 14 residues. The V segment lost 6 bases and the J segment 3 bases; nucleotides outside the gene matches: 8. Germline V gene lookup returns CDR1 WSHSY and CDR2 SAAADI. CDR3 residues: CASRNAGVGYEQYF. The CDR3, as DNA: TGCGCCAGCAGGAATGCGGGGGTCGGCTACGAGCAGTACTTC.

The chain recombines TRBV5-3 with TRBJ2-1; 12 bases are shared with TRBD2. TRBV5-3 is labeled an ORF, and its function is uncertain. With V trimmed by 4 bases and J by 5 bases, 7 bases remained unmatched. The CDR3 runs 16 residues. The CDR3 loop reads CARSPGTSGLNNEQFF. CDR3 nucleotide sequence: TGTGCCAGAAGCCCGGGGACTAGCGGGCTAAACAATGAGCAGTTCTTC.

This chain links TRBV10-3 with TRBJ2-3; 13 bases fit TRBD2. The CDR3 runs 18 residues. With V trimmed by 2 bases and J by 2 bases, 7 bases remained unmatched. Per the germline V gene, CDR1 is ENHRY and CDR2 is SYGVKD. CDR3 in DNA: TGTGCCATCAGTGAGGGACTAGCGGGAGCCTCCGTCACAGATACGCAGTATTTT. Translation: CAISEGLAGASVTDTQYF.

The rearrangement uses TRBV19 and TRBJ1-1; TRBD1 matches at 9 bases. V was pared by 4 bases and J by 6 bases, with 9 bases of the junction left unmatched. This CDR3 region has 15 residues. The germline CDR1 and CDR2 sequences are LNHDA and SQIVND (reference sequence). The CDR3 loop reads CASSTLERQGAEAFF. CDR3 in DNA: TGTGCCAGTAGTACACTGGAAAGACAGGGGGCTGAAGCTTTCTTT.

This chain connects TRBV18 to TRBJ2-5; 7 nucleotides align to TRBD1. The V gene's germline CDR1 is KGHSH and CDR2 LQKENI. J gave up 7 bases and V 3 bases, and 17 bases lay outside the gene matches. This CDR3 has 17 residues. The CDR3 loop is CASSPLAPGQSTGTQYF. CDR3 bases: TGTGCCAGCTCACCCTTAGCCCCGGGACAGTCGACGGGGACCCAGTACTTC. The full variable domain, with the rest looked up from reference TRBV18 and TRBJ2-5, is NAGVMQNPRHLVRRRGQEARLRCSPMKGHSHVYWYRQLPEEGLKFMVYLQKENIIDESGMPKERFSAEFPKEGPSILRIQQVVRGDSAAYFCASSPLAPGQSTGTQYFGPGTRLLVL.

The CDR3 protein is CASSVGPQNEKLFF. CDR3 bases: TGTGCCAGCAGTGTTGGACCCCAGAATGAAAAACTGTTTTTT. The rearrangement uses TRBV2 and TRBJ1-4; D not resolved. Germline CDR1 SNHLY, CDR2 FYNNEI. V was cut by 4 bases and J by 5 bases, with 11 bases left in between. The CDR3 covers 14 residues.

The CDR3 region has the DNA TGTGCCAGCAGCTCCGGACAGGGGTACACTGAAGCTTTCTTT. Amino acid sequence: CASSSGQGYTEAFF. The chain joins TRBV11-2 to TRBJ1-1; 9 bases align to TRBD1. This CDR3 has 14 residues. Trimming removed 4 bases from V and 3 bases from J; junction bases left unmatched: 3. Per germline, CDR1 SGHAT and CDR2 FQNNGV.

The table lists this clone with a few counts. The genes are TRBV6-1 and TRBJ1-2; D unclear. The CDR3 sequence is 14 residues long. V was trimmed by 2 bases and J by 5 bases, leaving 12 bases between them. The germline V gene has CDR1 MNHNS and CDR2 SASEGT. Written as DNA, the CDR3 is TGTGCCAGCAGTGAATTTTTAGGAACTTATGGCTACACCTTC. Translated, it gives CASSEFLGTYGYTF.

The rearrangement links TRBV2 to TRBJ1-4; 7 bases agree with TRBD1. The V and J ends lost 4 bases and 7 bases, in that order; junction bases with no gene match: 9. CDR1 and CDR2 from the germline V gene are SNHLY and FYNNEI. CDR3 size: 15 residues. The CDR3 region has the DNA TGTGCCAGCAGTGGAGCCGGGACAGTTCTTGAAAAACTGTTTTTT. It codes for CASSGAGTVLEKLFF. Together with reference TRBV2 and TRBJ1-4, the CDR3 gives the full variable domain: EPEVTQTPSHQVTQMGQEVILRCVPISNHLYFYWYRQILGQKVEFLVSFYNNEISEKSEIFDDQFSVERPDGSNFTLKIRSTKLEDSAMYFCASSGAGTVLEKLFFGSGTQLSVL.

The gene calls are TRBV5-6 and TRBJ2-7; 7 bases align to TRBD1. CDR3 length equals 13 residues. With V trimmed by 0 bases and J by 6 bases, 3 bases remained unmatched. Germline CDR1 is SGHDT and CDR2 is YYEEEE. Here the CDR3 DNA reads TGTGCCAGCAGCTTGGGGGCAGGGGGCGAGCAGTACTTC. This encodes CASSLGAGGEQYF.

The chain has TRBV5-1 and TRBJ1-2; 7 bases agree with TRBD1. With 0 bases clipped from V and 8 bases from J, the junction kept 4 bases outside the gene matches. The germline CDR1 and CDR2 sequences are SGHRS and YFSETQ. This CDR3 comprises 13 residues. CDR3 amino acids: CASSLGGGRGYTF. CDR3 nucleotide sequence: TGCGCCAGCAGCTTGGGAGGGGGCAGAGGCTACACCTTC.

This clone appeared a few times. V gene TRBV10-1 combines with J gene TRBJ2-7; TRBD1 aligns across 11 bases. The V gene's germline CDR1 is WNHNN and CDR2 SYGVQD (reference sequence). V lost 4 bases and J lost 4; bases outside the gene matches: 3. The CDR3 consists of 14 residues. CDR3 sequence: CASSVGTGGYEQYF. The CDR3 DNA reads TGCGCCAGCAGTGTGGGGACAGGGGGATACGAGCAGTACTTC.

This chain uses TRBV7-9 with TRBJ2-7; D tentatively fits TRBD1 or TRBD2 (6 bases each). The V end lost 4 bases, the J end lost 4 bases, and 17 bases lay between the germline ends. The germline V gene encodes CDR1 SEHNR and CDR2 FQNEAQ (reference sequence). The CDR3 is 15 residues long. DNA of the CDR3: TGTGCCAGCAGCTCCACCACCTCGGGGGCATACGAGCAGTACTTC. It is translated as CASSSTTSGAYEQYF.

The table lists this clone with a count of one. The chain carries TRBV6-5 and TRBJ2-1; TRBD1 might be the D (6 bases). The germline CDR1 and CDR2 sequences are MNHEY and SVGAGI. The CDR3 sequence is 12 residues long. Trimming pared 5 bases from V and 8 bases from J, leaving 10 bases between. CDR3 amino acids: CASSQQGDEQFF. CDR3 DNA sequence: TGTGCCAGCAGTCAACAGGGCGATGAGCAGTTCTTC.

This clone was seen more than once but under ten times. The rearrangement links TRBV15 to TRBJ2-7; unclear D gene. Germline V gives CDR1 LNHNV, CDR2 YYDKDF (reference sequence). The germline V and J ends were trimmed by 0 bases and 9 bases, with 9 bases remaining between them. CDR3 length equals 12 residues. The CDR3, as DNA: TGTGCCACCAGCAGAGATTACGGTGTGCAGTACTTC. Protein: CATSRDYGVQYF.

V usage is TRBV4-1 and J usage is TRBJ1-3; the match to TRBD1 covers 10 bases. The germline CDR1 and CDR2 sequences are MGHRA and YSYEKL. CDR3 length equals 20 residues. V lost 0 bases to trimming and J lost 0 bases; unmatched junction nucleotides: 11. The CDR3 nucleotides read TGCGCCAGCAGCCAAGATCAAGGACAGGGGGTTTTCTCCTCTGGAAACACCATATATTTT. It specifies CASSQDQGQGVFSSGNTIYF.

The chain carries TRBV9 and TRBJ2-7, with a tentative D call TRBD2 (6 bases). CDR1 and CDR2 (germline): SGDLS, YYNGEE. The V and J ends lost 4 bases and 3 bases respectively, with 14 bases between them. The CDR3 has 14 amino acids. CDR3 sequence reads: CASSPGLKVYEQYF. CDR3 DNA: TGTGCCAGCAGCCCCGGACTAAAAGTCTACGAGCAGTACTTC.

This chain's CDR3 is CAWSRDRGYEQYF. CDR3 DNA: TGTGCCTGGAGTAGGGACAGGGGTTACGAGCAGTACTTC. This sequence joins TRBV30 and TRBJ2-7; 10 nucleotides align to TRBD1. The CDR3 contains 13 residues. In germline, CDR1 is GTSNPN, CDR2 SVGIG (reference sequence). Germline trimming cut 2 bases from V and 4 bases from J; bases unmatched to any gene: 2.

CDR3 in DNA: TGTGCCAGCAGCATCCATGACGGGGTGGGGTACGAGCAGTACTTC. Protein sequence: CASSIHDGVGYEQYF. The gene calls are TRBV27 and TRBJ2-5; possibly TRBD2 for D (5 bases). The DNA end favors TRBJ2-7, so the J call may be wrong. The CDR3 contains 15 residues. Germline V gives CDR1 MNHEY, CDR2 SMNVEV (reference sequence).

The chain combines TRBV5-6 with TRBJ1-4; TRBD1 aligns across 8 bases. J gave up 7 bases and V 4 bases, and 9 bases lay outside the gene matches. Germline CDR1 SGHDT, CDR2 YYEEEE. This CDR3 has 15 amino acids. CDR3 DNA sequence: TGTGCCAGCAGCATAGGACAGGGCGGGACTGAAAAACTGTTTTTT. It codes for CASSIGQGGTEKLFF.

The CDR3, as DNA: TGTGCCAGCAGCCGGGACAGTTCGGTGGCCACCTTC. Translating it yields CASSRDSSVATF. This sequence joins TRBV11-1 and TRBJ1-2, with 7 bases lining up with TRBD1. Trimming cost V 5 bases and J 13 bases; bases outside gene matches: 10. This CDR3 region has 12 residues. The germline V gene encodes CDR1 SGHAT and CDR2 FQDESV (reference sequence).